The source of this TCR beta chain is a study of blood T cells in healthy people across ages (dated by TCRdb to the mid-2010s). Concerning the study at large: Template switching captured roughly one uniquely barcoded TCR beta cDNA molecule per two T cells in model experiments. Donors were grouped into four age groups: young (average approximately 15 years), middle-aged (around 39), aged (about 59) and long-lived (around 80). For two donors (one aged 18 to 30 and one aged 80 or older), the study analyzed two additional independent replicas of 1 million unique cDNA reads from the same blood draw. Using deep sequencing normalized with unique cDNA molecular identifiers, the study measured how TCR beta repertoire diversity changes with age.

General study outcomes and caveats: Observed TCR beta diversity per million T cells fell roughly linearly with age, and a significant reduction was already apparent by age around 40. Estimates of total diversity based on one million sequenced T cells were regarded as lower bounds and as underestimates. Because the CMV infection status of the donors was unknown, age-related changes in expanded clonotypes may potentially have been confounded. Compared with the aged group, the long-lived group had more naive CD4+ T cells, fewer expanded clones and increased TCR diversity, a pattern suggesting age selection. The percentage of naive T cells measured by flow cytometry correlated strongly with observed TCR beta diversity. Bulk unsorted PBMC profiling prevented conclusive comparison of naive and antigen-experienced compartments.

CDR1 SEHNR and CDR2 FQNEAQ were looked up in the germline V gene (reference sequence). Reading from cysteine to phenylalanine, the CDR3 counts 15 amino acids. Only CDR3 DNA remains: 45 bases, in frame from the first base. For this chain, trimming is 5 bases at the V end and 2 bases at the J end, and the number of junction bases without a gene match is 6. The donors were roughly 38 Caucasian individuals from Russia, aged 6 to 90 years, who were systemically healthy. Each donor gave ten milliliters of peripheral blood, drawn into EDTA-treated Vacutainer tubes. PBMCs were isolated by Ficoll-Paque density-gradient centrifugation, with at least 6 million obtained per sample. Trizol reagent was used to extract total RNA from the PBMCs, yielding at least 5 micrograms per sample. For every donor, an aliquot of PBMCs went through flow cytometry to measure the percentages of naive CD45RAhigh/CD27high T cells.

Concerning this clonotype itself: Which antigen it targets is not known. No clone much larger than this one lies a single base away; base qualities are absent.

Receptor libraries were prepared by 5' RACE. The instrument given in TCRdb is Illumina HiSeq 2500. A second PCR of roughly 7 to 11 cycles was performed with a sample-barcoded 5' primer and a J-beta primer mix. A unique molecular identifier was introduced onto each TCR beta cDNA molecule by a template-switch 5' adaptor carrying 12 random nucleotides. At least 3 million CDR3-containing paired-end reads were obtained from each sample. All of the RNA was converted into first-strand cDNA using the Mint cDNA synthesis kit, with a TRBC-specific oligonucleotide serving as the primer. After uracil-DNA glycosylase treatment, a first 18-cycle PCR used universal primers M1SS and BC2_uni_R on all cDNA. The paper's data handling went like this. For normalization, 1 million high-quality reads were randomly selected from each sample, with every read carrying a distinct molecular identifier. Instead of being binned into consensus sequences, reads with shared molecular identifiers were discarded. MiTCR, set to a Q25 quality threshold and the strictest error-elimination algorithm, was used for CDR3 identification, clonotype clustering and error correction. A nonparametric unseen species model with Euler transformation was used to estimate a lower bound on total TCR beta diversity. TCRdb ran its own pipeline on the public reads, namely fastp trimming at Q25 and MiXCR clone calling, and kept in-frame beta chains. Rows with a matching CDR3 protein are joined into one entry that keeps the most common DNA and genes. The V and J calls and clone size are TCRdb's, not the authors'. This sample comprises approximately 960,000 distinct CDR3 sequences, about 27% of them detected only once. Together, the top ten hold roughly 10% of the sample.

The data also belong to a second study, concerning T cells of mothers and their children. From the second report: Nine systemically healthy Caucasian individuals served as donors, namely three mothers together with their six children. cDNA synthesis used all of the extracted RNA, with around 1.6 ug of RNA in each 15 ul reaction. In the second PCR, the M1S primer introduced both the sample barcodes and 2-4 random nucleotides. More than 8 million TCR beta CDR3 reads were obtained from each mother, and some 3.3 million reads were obtained from each child. Thymic selection shapes the output of TCR recombination in a similar way in related and unrelated pairs, and inherited differences have a minor effect. Related mother-child pairs always showed normalized repertoire overlap that was slightly higher than in unrelated mother-child pairs, though the difference was never significant. No persistent microchimeric T cell clones were detected, at a sensitivity of 80 to 100 clones per million clonotypes. The study used deep NGS to compare TCR beta repertoires of mothers and children, seeking features distinguishing related mother-child pairs from unrelated individuals. On average, the children were approximately 12 +/- 4 years old, while the mothers were about 40 +/- 4 years old. After adapter ligation was performed with NEBNext reagents, the libraries were sequenced on an Illumina HiSeq 2000 with 100+100 nt paired-end reads. To avoid cross-contamination, the mother libraries and the child libraries were prepared a month apart and sequenced in separate runs. Each donor had between roughly 500,000 and 2,100,000 distinct TCR beta clonotypes identified. Naive TCR beta clonotypes were estimated from low-frequency clonotypes matched to each donor's FACS-determined naive share, without sorting.

The rearranged chain carries TRBV7-9 and TRBJ1-2; 9 of the junction bases match TRBD1. Specimen: blood. This sequence originates from a woman aged 40 to 50 in good health. The CDR3 loop reads CASSSGDRDNYGYTF. The DNA sequence follows: TGTGCCAGCAGCAGCGGGGACAGGGACAACTATGGCTACACCTTC.